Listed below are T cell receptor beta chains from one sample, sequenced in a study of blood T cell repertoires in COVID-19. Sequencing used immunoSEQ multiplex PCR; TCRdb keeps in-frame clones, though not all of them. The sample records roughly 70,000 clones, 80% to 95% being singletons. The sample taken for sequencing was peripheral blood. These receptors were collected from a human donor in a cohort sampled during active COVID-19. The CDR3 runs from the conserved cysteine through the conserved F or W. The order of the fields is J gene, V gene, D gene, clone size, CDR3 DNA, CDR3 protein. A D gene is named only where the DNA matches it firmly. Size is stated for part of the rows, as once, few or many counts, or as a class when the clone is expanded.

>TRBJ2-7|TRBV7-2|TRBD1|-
TGTGCCAGCAGCTTAGCCGGGACAGGGGGCAACGAGCAGTACTTC
CASSLAGTGGNEQYF
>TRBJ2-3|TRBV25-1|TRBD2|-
TGTGCCAGCAGTCTCCCCGGGGGGGAATATACGCAGTATTTT
CASSLPGGEYTQYF
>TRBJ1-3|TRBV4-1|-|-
TGCGCCAGCAGCCAAGATCAGGCAGCCTGGAAAGGCACCATATATTTT
CASSQDQAAWKGTIYF
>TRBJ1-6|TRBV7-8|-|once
TGTGCCAGCAGTAGCAACCCACGATTCAATAATTCACCCCTCCACTTT
CASSSNPRFNNSPLHF
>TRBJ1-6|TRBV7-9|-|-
TGTGCCAGCAGCGCCATGAGCTCCTATAATTCACCCCTCCACTTT
CASSAMSSYNSPLHF
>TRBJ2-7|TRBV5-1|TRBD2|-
TGCGCCAGCAGCCCTAGAAGGACTAGCGGGGGGCCGACCTACGAGCAGTACTTC
CASSPRRTSGGPTYEQYF
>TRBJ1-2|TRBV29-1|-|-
TGCAGCAGCCGGGGGAAAGACTATGGCTACACCTTC
CSSRGKDYGYTF
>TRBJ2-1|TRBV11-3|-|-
TGTGCCAGCAGCCCAGCCCGGGACAATGAGCAGTTCTTC
CASSPARDNEQFF
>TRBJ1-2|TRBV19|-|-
TGTGCCAGTAGACACAGTCAAGGCTACACCTTC
CASRHSQGYTF
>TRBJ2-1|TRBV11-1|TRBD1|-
TGTGCCAGCAGCTTTTCCGGGACAGGGTATAACAATGAGCAGTTCTTC
CASSFSGTGYNNEQFF
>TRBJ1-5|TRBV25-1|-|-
TGTGCCAGCAGTGCTCCGGGGTATAGCAATCAGCCCCAGCATTTT
CASSAPGYSNQPQHF
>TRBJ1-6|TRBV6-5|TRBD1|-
TGTGCCAGCAGTACCCGGACAGGGTATTCACCCCTCCACTTT
CASSTRTGYSPLHF
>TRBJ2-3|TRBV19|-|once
TGTGCCAGTAGTATACTTGCGGGGACCGGCACAGATACGCAGTATTTT
CASSILAGTGTDTQYF
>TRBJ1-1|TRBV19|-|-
TGTGCCAGTAGAGACAGGAGGATTCGAGCCAATGAAGCTTTCTTT
CASRDRRIRANEAFF
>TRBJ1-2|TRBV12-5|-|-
TGTGCTAGTGGCGAGGATAATGGCTACACCTTC
CASGEDNGYTF
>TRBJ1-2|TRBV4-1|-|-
TGCGCCAGCAGCCAAGAGCGAAACTATGGCTACACCTTC
CASSQERNYGYTF
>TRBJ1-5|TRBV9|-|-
TGTGCCAGCAGCCTATCAGGGAATCAGCCCCAGCATTTT
CASSLSGNQPQHF
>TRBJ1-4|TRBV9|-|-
TGTGCCAGCGCGTCCCTTGAGGGTGAAAAACTGTTTTTT
CASASLEGEKLFF
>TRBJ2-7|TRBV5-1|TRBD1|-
TGCGCCAGCAGGCGAACCCAGGGGGCTATCCACGAGCAGTACTTC
CASRRTQGAIHEQYF
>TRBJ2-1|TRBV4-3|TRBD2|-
TGCGCCAGCAGCCAAGATCTGCTAGCGGGGACTGAGCAGTTCTTC
CASSQDLLAGTEQFF
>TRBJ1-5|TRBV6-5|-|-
TGTGCCAGCAGTAACGACAGTCCCAATCAGCCCCAGCATTTT
CASSNDSPNQPQHF
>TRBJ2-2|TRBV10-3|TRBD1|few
TGTGCCATCGGGACAGACAACGGGGAGCTGTTTTTT
CAIGTDNGELFF
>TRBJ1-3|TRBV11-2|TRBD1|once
TGTGCCAGCAGCCCCGACAGGGTTTCTGGAAACACCATATATTTT
CASSPDRVSGNTIYF
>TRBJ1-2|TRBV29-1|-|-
TGCAGCTCGATGGAGGGCTATGGCTACACCTTC
CSSMEGYGYTF
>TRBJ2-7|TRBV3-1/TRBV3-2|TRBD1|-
TGTGCCAGCAGCCAAGTTCACAACAGGGGCTACGAGCAGTACTTC
CASSQVHNRGYEQYF
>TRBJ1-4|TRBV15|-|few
TGTGCCACCAGCCTACCGGGTTCTAATGAAAAACTGTTTTTT
CATSLPGSNEKLFF
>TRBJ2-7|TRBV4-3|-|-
TGCGCCAGCAGCCAAGTCCACCGCGGAGCTTACGAGCAGTACTTC
CASSQVHRGAYEQYF
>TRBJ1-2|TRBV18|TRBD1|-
TGTGCCAGCTCACCACCCGGACAGGGGGAGTATGGCTACACCTTC
CASSPPGQGEYGYTF
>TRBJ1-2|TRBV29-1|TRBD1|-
TGCAGCGTTGGACAACAGGGGGGTAGTAGATATGGCTACACCTTC
CSVGQQGGSRYGYTF
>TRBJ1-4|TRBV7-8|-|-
TGTGCCAGCAGCTCATCAAATGAAAAACTGTTTTTT
CASSSSNEKLFF
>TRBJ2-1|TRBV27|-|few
TGTGCCAGCAGTTTAGGAGGACTGCGGGCGAATGAGCAGTTCTTC
CASSLGGLRANEQFF
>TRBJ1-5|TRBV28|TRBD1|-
TGTGCCAGCAGTCTACCCCAGGGGGCGGGCAATCAGCCCCAGCATTTT
CASSLPQGAGNQPQHF
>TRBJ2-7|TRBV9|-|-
TGTGCCAGCAGCGTGTTTGACAGCACCTACGAGCAGTACTTC
CASSVFDSTYEQYF
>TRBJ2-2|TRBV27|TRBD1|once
TGTGCCAGCAGGTGGGGGACAGGGGGCCCCGGGGAGCTGTTTTTT
CASRWGTGGPGELFF
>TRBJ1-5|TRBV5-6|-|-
TGTGCCAGCAGCCCCTCCCCCTATCAGCCCCAGCATTTT
CASSPSPYQPQHF
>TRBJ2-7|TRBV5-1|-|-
TGCGCCAGCAGCTTTGTATTGGAGGGCGAGCAGTACTTC
CASSFVLEGEQYF
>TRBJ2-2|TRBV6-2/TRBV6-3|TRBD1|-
TGTGCCAGCAGCTCCGGGACAGAGGCCACCGGGGAGCTGTTTTTT
CASSSGTEATGELFF
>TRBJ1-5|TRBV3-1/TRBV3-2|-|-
TGTGCCAGCAGCCAAGGACCCACCGGAGAGCCCCAGCATTTT
CASSQGPTGEPQHF